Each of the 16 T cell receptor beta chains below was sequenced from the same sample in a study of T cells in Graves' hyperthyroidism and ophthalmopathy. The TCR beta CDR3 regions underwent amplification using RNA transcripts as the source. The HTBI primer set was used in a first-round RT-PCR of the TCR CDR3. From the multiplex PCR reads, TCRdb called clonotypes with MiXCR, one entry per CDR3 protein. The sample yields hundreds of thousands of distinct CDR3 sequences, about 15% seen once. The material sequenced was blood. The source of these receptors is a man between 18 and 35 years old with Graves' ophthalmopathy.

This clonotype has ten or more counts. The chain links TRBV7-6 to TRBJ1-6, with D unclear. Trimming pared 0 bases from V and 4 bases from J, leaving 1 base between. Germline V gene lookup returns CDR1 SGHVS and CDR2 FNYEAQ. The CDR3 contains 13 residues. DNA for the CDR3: TGTGCCAGCAGCTTAGCGTATAATTCACCCCTCCACTTT. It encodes CASSLAYNSPLHF.

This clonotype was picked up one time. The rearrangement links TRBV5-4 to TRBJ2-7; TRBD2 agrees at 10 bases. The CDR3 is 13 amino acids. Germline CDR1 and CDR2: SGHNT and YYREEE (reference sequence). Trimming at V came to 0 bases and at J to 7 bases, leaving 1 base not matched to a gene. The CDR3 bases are TGTGCCAGCAGCTTGGTACTAGCGGGAGAGCAGTACTTC. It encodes CASSLVLAGEQYF. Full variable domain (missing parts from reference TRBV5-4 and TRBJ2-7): ETGVTQSPTHLIKTRGQQVTLRCSSQSGHNTVSWYQQALGQGPQFIFQYYREEENGRGNFPPRFSGLQFPNYSSELNVNALELDDSALYLCASSLVLAGEQYFGPGTRLTVT.

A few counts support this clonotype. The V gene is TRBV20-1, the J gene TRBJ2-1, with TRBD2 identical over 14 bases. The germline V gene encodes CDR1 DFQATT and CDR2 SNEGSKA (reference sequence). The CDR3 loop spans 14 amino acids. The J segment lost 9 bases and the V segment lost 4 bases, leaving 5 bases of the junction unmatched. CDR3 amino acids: CSATTSGGGSEQFF. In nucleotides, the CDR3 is TGCAGTGCTACGACTAGCGGGGGGGGTAGTGAGCAGTTCTTC.

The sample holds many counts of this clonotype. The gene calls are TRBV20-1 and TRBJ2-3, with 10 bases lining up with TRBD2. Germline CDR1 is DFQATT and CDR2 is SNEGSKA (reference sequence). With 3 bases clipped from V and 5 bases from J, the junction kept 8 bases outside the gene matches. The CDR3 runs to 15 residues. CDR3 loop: CSASRERGGIDTQYF. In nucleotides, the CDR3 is TGCAGTGCTAGTCGGGAGCGGGGGGGCATAGATACGCAGTATTTT.

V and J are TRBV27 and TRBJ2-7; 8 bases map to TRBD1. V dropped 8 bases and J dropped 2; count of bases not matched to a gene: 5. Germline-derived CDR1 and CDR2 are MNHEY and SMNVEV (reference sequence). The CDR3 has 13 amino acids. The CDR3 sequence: CASGQGRAYEQYF. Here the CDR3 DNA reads TGTGCCAGCGGACAGGGAAGAGCCTACGAGCAGTACTTC.

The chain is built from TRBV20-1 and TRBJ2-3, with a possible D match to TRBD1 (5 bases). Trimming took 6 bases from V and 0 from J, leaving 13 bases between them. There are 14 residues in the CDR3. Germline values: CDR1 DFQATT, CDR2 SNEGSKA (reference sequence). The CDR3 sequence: CSAQASGSTDTQYF. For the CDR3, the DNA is TGCAGTGCCCAGGCGTCAGGGAGCACAGATACGCAGTATTTT.

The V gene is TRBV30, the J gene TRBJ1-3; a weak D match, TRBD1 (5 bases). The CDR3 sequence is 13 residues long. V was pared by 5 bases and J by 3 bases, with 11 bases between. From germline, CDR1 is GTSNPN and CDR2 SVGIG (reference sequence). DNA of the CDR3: TGTGCCTGGGGGGGTCCCCTTGGAAACACCATATATTTT. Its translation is CAWGGPLGNTIYF.

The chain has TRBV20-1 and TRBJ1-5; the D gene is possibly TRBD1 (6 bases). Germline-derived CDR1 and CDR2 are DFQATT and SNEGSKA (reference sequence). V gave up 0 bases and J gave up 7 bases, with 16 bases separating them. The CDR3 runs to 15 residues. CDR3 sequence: CSAREAGGAMQPQHF. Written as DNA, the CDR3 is TGCAGTGCTAGAGAGGCTGGGGGCGCGATGCAGCCCCAGCATTTT.

CDR3 sequence (DNA): TGTGCCAGCAGCTTGAACAGAGCCAACACTGAAGCTTTCTTT. It translates to CASSLNRANTEAFF. This chain joins TRBV7-9 and TRBJ1-1, with D unresolved. This CDR3 has 14 amino acids. Per germline, CDR1 SEHNR and CDR2 FQNEAQ (reference sequence). V lost 3 bases and J 2 bases, leaving 10 bases between the germline ends. Full variable domain (missing parts from reference TRBV7-9 and TRBJ1-1): DTGVSQNPRHKITKRGQNVTFRCDPISEHNRLYWYRQTLGQGPEFLTYFQNEAQLEKSRLLSDRFSAERPKGSFSTLEIQRTEQGDSAMYLCASSLNRANTEAFFGQGTRLTVV.

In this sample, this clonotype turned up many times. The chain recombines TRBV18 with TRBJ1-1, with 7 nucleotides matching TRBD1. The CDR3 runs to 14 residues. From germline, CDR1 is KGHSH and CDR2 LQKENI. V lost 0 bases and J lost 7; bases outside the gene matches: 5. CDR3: CASSPPRDSGEAFF. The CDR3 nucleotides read TGTGCCAGCTCACCACCTAGGGACAGCGGTGAAGCTTTCTTT.

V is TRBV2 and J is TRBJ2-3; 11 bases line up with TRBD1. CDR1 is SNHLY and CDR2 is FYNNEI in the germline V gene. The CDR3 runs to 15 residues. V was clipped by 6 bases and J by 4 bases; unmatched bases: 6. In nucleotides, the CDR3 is TGTGCCAGCAGGGGGACAGGGGGTTATGCAGATACGCAGTATTTT. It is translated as CASRGTGGYADTQYF.

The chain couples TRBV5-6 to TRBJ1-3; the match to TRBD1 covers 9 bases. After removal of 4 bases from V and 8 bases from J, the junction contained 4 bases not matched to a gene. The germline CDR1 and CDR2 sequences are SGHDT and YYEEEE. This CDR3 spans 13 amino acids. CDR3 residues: CASSRQGGDTIYF. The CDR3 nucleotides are TGTGCCAGCAGCCGACAGGGGGGGGACACCATATATTTT.

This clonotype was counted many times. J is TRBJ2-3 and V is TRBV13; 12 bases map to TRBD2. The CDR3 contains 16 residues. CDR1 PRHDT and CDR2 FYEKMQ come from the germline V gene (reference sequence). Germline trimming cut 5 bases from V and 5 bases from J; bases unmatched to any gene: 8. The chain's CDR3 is CASSPSSGGAGDTQYF. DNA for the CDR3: TGTGCCAGCAGCCCCTCTAGCGGGGGGGCCGGAGATACGCAGTATTTT.

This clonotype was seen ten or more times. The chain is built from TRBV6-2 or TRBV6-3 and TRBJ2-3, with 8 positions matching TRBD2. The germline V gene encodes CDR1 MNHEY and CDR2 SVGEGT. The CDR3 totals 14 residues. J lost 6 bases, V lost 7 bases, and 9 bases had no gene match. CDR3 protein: CASTQSGGSDTQYF. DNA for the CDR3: TGTGCCAGCACCCAAAGCGGGGGTTCGGATACGCAGTATTTT.

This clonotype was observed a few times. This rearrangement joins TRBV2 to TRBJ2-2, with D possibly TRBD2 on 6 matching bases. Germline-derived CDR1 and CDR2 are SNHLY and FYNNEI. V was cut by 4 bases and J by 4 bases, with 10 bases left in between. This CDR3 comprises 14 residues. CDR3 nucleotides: TGTGCCAGCAGTGCGGGGGTCGCCACCGGGGAGCTGTTTTTT. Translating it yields CASSAGVATGELFF. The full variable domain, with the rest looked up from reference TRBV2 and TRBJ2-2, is EPEVTQTPSHQVTQMGQEVILRCVPISNHLYFYWYRQILGQKVEFLVSFYNNEISEKSEIFDDQFSVERPDGSNFTLKIRSTKLEDSAMYFCASSAGVATGELFFGEGSRLTVL.

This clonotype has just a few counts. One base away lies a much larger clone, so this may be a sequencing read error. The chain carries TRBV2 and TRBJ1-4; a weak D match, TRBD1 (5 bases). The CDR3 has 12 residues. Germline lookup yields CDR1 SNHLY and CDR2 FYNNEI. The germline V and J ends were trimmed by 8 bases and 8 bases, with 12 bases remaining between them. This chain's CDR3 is CASGALGEKLFF. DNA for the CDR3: TGTGCCAGCGGGGCCCTAGGGGAAAAACTGTTTTTT. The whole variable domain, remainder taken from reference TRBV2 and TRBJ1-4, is EPEVTQTPSHQVTQMGQEVILRCVPISNHLYFYWYRQILGQKVEFLVSFYNNEISEKSEIFDDQFSVERPDGSNFTLKIRSTKLEDSAMYFCASGALGEKLFFGSGTQLSVL.